Listed below are T cell receptor beta chains from one sample, sequenced in a study of T cell repertoires in ileal Crohn's disease. The protocol was immunoSEQ multiplex PCR, while the TCRdb copy is restricted to in-frame clones and leaves out a portion. The sample shows around 15,000 clones, 78% of them seen only once. Sequencing was carried out using ileal tissue. The receptors were gathered from an adult with Crohn's disease. Both conserved end residues are part of each CDR3. Fields, in order: clone size, V gene, CDR3 protein. Clone size is not always given. Where it is, it says once, few, many or a class for expanded clones.

clone size: .; V gene: TRBV5-1; CDR3 protein: CASSLVSGYLFEQYF
clone size: .; V gene: TRBV9; CDR3 protein: CASSVGLTGGHEQYF
clone size: few; V gene: TRBV12-5; CDR3 protein: CASGQGDTQYF
clone size: .; V gene: TRBV5-6; CDR3 protein: CASSLADRVAQPQHF
clone size: few; V gene: TRBV28; CDR3 protein: CASSLRGGGYEQYF
clone size: .; V gene: TRBV27; CDR3 protein: CASSFTSSSGANVLTF
clone size: .; V gene: TRBV28; CDR3 protein: CASSPRNNEQFF
clone size: .; V gene: TRBV25-1; CDR3 protein: CASSVWQLTDRAQEKLFF
clone size: .; V gene: TRBV4-1; CDR3 protein: CASSQGPGTGGEKLFF
clone size: few; V gene: TRBV4-2; CDR3 protein: CASSEQQEGTDTQYF
clone size: .; V gene: TRBV7-3; CDR3 protein: CASSSAAWRGGLSGTDTQYF
clone size: .; V gene: TRBV5-4; CDR3 protein: CASSLSGVRTDTQYF
clone size: .; V gene: TRBV10-1; CDR3 protein: CASRTGLNTEAFF
clone size: once; V gene: TRBV20-1; CDR3 protein: CSASTGTEAFF
clone size: .; V gene: TRBV29-1; CDR3 protein: CSARREETEAFF
clone size: .; V gene: TRBV5-6; CDR3 protein: CASSLAGGLTPGWQFF
clone size: .; V gene: TRBV6-1; CDR3 protein: CASSVQGRGEQYF
clone size: .; V gene: TRBV28; CDR3 protein: CASSLTDAKNIQYF
clone size: .; V gene: TRBV7-9; CDR3 protein: CASSLSIDTSYEQYF
clone size: .; V gene: TRBV27; CDR3 protein: CASSYGPGQGRAGANVLTF
clone size: .; V gene: TRBV4-3; CDR3 protein: CASSQDRSSTVRYF
clone size: .; V gene: TRBV5-1; CDR3 protein: CASSLELAGGPYNEQFF
clone size: .; V gene: TRBV2; CDR3 protein: CASRAPLLRDTEAFF
clone size: .; V gene: TRBV7-8; CDR3 protein: CASRSSGNTIYF
clone size: .; V gene: TRBV2; CDR3 protein: CASNDGYTGELFF
clone size: .; V gene: TRBV19; CDR3 protein: CASSSPAQGGQFF
clone size: .; V gene: TRBV5-6; CDR3 protein: CASSFGVQETQYF
clone size: .; V gene: TRBV15; CDR3 protein: CATSAGLNSGANVLTF
clone size: .; V gene: TRBV5-6; CDR3 protein: CASSFLIRRGTNYGYTF
clone size: .; V gene: TRBV7-6; CDR3 protein: CASSLGAGGFQETQYF
clone size: .; V gene: TRBV7-2; CDR3 protein: CASSRQGRWGYTF
clone size: once; V gene: TRBV7-9; CDR3 protein: CASSFGEMGEQYF
clone size: .; V gene: TRBV9; CDR3 protein: CASSVASGGAGEQFF
clone size: .; V gene: TRBV28; CDR3 protein: CASSTPMTSYNEQFF
clone size: .; V gene: TRBV18; CDR3 protein: CASSPPAAGGGAEQYF
clone size: .; V gene: TRBV4-2; CDR3 protein: CASSPDRGRNTEAFF
clone size: .; V gene: TRBV15; CDR3 protein: CATSRGRDTGELFF
clone size: few; V gene: TRBV9; CDR3 protein: CASSEGGQETQYF
clone size: .; V gene: TRBV6-1; CDR3 protein: CANGQVSPLHF
clone size: .; V gene: TRBV19; CDR3 protein: CASIRQANTGELFF
clone size: once; V gene: TRBV5-6; CDR3 protein: CASSIVAGAWGETQYF
clone size: few; V gene: TRBV28; CDR3 protein: CASSSGRLNQPQHF
clone size: .; V gene: TRBV18; CDR3 protein: CASSLYDIGGNNEQFF
clone size: .; V gene: TRBV7-2; CDR3 protein: CASSPSAGGAAGEQYF
clone size: few; V gene: TRBV7-6; CDR3 protein: CASSLQGNYGYTF
clone size: .; V gene: TRBV7-8; CDR3 protein: CASSPNPNQPQHF
clone size: .; V gene: TRBV4-1; CDR3 protein: CASSQASRGTGQYSNQPQHF
clone size: .; V gene: TRBV19; CDR3 protein: CASSTGTGNYGYTF